This TCR beta chain comes out of a study of blood T cell repertoires in COVID-19. Sequencing used immunoSEQ multiplex PCR; TCRdb keeps in-frame clones, though not all of them. Of fewer than 350,000 clones listed, 70% to 90% are singletons. CDR1 and CDR2 from the germline V gene are MRHNA and SNTAGT. Trimming removed 2 bases from V and 6 bases from J, with 11 bases in between. The CDR3 sequence is 14 residues long. The origin of this receptor is a woman in her thirties with COVID-19, enrolled during active disease. The sample comprised peripheral blood. The chain employs TRBV6-4 and TRBJ2-1, with D perhaps matching TRBD1 (7 bases). The CDR3 reads CASSDGGGRNEQFF. The CDR3, as DNA: TGTGCCAGCAGTGACGGAGGGGGCCGCAATGAGCAGTTCTTC.